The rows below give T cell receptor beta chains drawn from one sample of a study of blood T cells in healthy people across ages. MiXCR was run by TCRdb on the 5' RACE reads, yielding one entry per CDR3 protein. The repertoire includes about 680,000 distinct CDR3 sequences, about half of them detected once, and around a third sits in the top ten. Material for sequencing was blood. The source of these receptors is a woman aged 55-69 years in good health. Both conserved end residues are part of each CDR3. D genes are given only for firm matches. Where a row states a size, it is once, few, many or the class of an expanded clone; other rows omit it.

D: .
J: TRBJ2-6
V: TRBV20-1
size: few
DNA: TGCAGTGCCTCTCACACAGGGCGCGGGGCCAACGTCCTGACTTTC
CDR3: CSASHTGRGANVLTF

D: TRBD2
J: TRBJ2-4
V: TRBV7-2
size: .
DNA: TGTGCCATCAGCTTAGCCGGACTAGCGGGAGATAAGTACTTC
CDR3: CAISLAGLAGDKYF

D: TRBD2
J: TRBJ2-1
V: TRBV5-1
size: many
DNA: TGTGCCAGCAGCTCTAGCGGGAGCTCCTACAATGAGCAGTTCTTC
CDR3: CASSSSGSSYNEQFF

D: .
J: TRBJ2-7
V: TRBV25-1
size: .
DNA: TGTGCCAGCAGTGAATTGGGGCAGACCTACGAGCAGTACTTC
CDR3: CASSELGQTYEQYF

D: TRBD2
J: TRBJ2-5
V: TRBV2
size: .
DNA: TGTGCCAGCAGTGCCGGACTAGGCCAAGAGACCCAGTACTTC
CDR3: CASSAGLGQETQYF

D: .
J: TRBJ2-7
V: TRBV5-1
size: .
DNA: TGCGCCAGCAGCTCAAGACCGGGGGTGTACGAGCAGTACTTC
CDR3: CASSSRPGVYEQYF

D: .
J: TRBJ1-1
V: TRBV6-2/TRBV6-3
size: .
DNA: TGTGCCAGCAGTTACTCCCAGGGCGGAGGCACTGAAGCTTTCTTT
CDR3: CASSYSQGGGTEAFF

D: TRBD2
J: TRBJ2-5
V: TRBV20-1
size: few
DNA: TGCAGTGCTGGACTAGCGGGAGCGTCCAATGAGCAGTACTTC
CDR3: CSAGLAGASNEQYF

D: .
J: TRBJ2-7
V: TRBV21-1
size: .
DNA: TGTGCCAGCAGCAAAGAGTGGGAGGGGCACCCCTACGAGCAGTACTTC
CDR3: CASSKEWEGHPYEQYF

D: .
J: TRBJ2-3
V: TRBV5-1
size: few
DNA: TGCGCCAGCAGCTTGGGGTTGGGTCTCACAGATACGCAGTATTTT
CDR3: CASSLGLGLTDTQYF

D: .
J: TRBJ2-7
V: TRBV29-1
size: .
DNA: TGCAGCGTTGAAAGGGGGGGGAATCGGGACGAGCAGTACTTC
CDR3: CSVERGGNRDEQYF

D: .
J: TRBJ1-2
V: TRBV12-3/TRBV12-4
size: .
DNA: TGTGCCAGCAGTTTCACCAAAAACTGTGGCTACACCTTC
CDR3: CASSFTKNCGYTF

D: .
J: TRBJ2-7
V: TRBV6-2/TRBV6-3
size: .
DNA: TGTGCCAGCAGTTACTCGATCGGTGGCTTCTACGAGCAGTACTTC
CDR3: CASSYSIGGFYEQYF

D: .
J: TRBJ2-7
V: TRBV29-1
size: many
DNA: TGCAGCGTTGAAGTTCGCAAGTTGGGAATTCACGAGCAGTACTTC
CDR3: CSVEVRKLGIHEQYF

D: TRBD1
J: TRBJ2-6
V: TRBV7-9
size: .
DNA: TGTGCCAGCAGCTTGTCGCCGCCCGGGACAGGGGCGTCTGGGGCCAACGTCCTGACTTTC
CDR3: CASSLSPPGTGASGANVLTF

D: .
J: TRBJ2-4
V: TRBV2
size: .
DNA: TGTGCCAGCCTCGGGCTGGCGGGTCTAGCCAAAAACATTCAGTACTTC
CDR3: CASLGLAGLAKNIQYF

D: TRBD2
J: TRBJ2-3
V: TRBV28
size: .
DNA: TGTGCCAGCACTCCCTGGGCGGGAGGGCCTGAGCCCAGAGCCCCCGTCGATGGAGATACGCAGTATTTT
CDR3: CASTPWAGGPEPRAPVDGDTQYF

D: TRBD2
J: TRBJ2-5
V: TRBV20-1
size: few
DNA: TGCAGTGCTAGCTACGGACTAGCGGGAGATGGAGAGACCCAGTACTTC
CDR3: CSASYGLAGDGETQYF

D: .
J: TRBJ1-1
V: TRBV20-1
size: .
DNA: TGCGGTGCTAGAGCGCCTGGGGAGGGCGGCACTGAAGCTTTCTTT
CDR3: CGARAPGEGGTEAFF

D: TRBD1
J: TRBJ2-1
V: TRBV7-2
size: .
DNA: TGTGCCAGCAGCGACAGACAGGGGGGAGCCTACAATGAGCAGTTCTTC
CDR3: CASSDRQGGAYNEQFF

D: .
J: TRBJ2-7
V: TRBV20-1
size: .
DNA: TGCAGTGCTAGGGCTCGGGGCGCAAAAGGCGAGCAGTACTTC
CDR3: CSARARGAKGEQYF

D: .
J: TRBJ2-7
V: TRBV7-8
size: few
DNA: TGTGCCAGCAGCTTAGGGGCAGGGGACCCCTCCTACGAGCAGTACTTC
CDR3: CASSLGAGDPSYEQYF

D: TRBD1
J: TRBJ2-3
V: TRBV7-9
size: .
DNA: TGTGCCAGCAGCCCCGGGCGGACAGGGGGCATCCCAGATACGCAGTATTTT
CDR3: CASSPGRTGGIPDTQYF

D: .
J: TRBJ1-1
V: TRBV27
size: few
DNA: TGTGCCAGCAGTTTAGGGGGGCGCGTGGGGAACACTGAAGCTTTCTTT
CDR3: CASSLGGRVGNTEAFF

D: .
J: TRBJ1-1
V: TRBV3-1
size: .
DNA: TGTGCCAGCAGCCAAGATGGAGGGGTCACTGAAGCTTTCTTT
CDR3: CASSQDGGVTEAFF

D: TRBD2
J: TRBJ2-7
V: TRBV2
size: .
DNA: TGTGCCAGCGTAAGGACTCCTAGCGGCCGTTCCTACGAGCAGTACTTC
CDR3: CASVRTPSGRSYEQYF

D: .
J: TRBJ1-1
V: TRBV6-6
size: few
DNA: TGTGCCAGCAGTTACGGGGTCCCTGAAGCTTTCTTT
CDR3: CASSYGVPEAFF

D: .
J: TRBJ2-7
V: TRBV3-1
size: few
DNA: TGTGCCAGCAGCCAAGTGGCCAGGGGTTTGAACTACGAGCAGTACTTC
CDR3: CASSQVARGLNYEQYF

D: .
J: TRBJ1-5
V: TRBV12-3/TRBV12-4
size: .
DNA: TGTGCCAGCGGTCGGGAGTATAGCAATCAGCCCCAGCATTTT
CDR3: CASGREYSNQPQHF

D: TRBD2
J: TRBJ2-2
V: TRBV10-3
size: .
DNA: TGTGCCATCAGGCCTAGCGGGAGTCGGGGAAACACCGGGGAGCTGTTTTTT
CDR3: CAIRPSGSRGNTGELFF

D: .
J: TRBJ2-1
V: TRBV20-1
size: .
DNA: TGCAGTGCTAGAGACACAAGTGGTTACAATGAGCAGTTCTTC
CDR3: CSARDTSGYNEQFF

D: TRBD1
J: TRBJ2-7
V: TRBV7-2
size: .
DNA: TGTGCCAGCAGCTTTACAGGGGTGGGCGAGCAGTACTTC
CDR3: CASSFTGVGEQYF

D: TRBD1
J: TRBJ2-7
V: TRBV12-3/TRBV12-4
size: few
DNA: TGTGCCAGCAGTGTACCGACAGGGCGCTCCTACGAGCAGTACTTC
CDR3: CASSVPTGRSYEQYF

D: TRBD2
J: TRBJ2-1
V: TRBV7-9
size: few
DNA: TGTGCCAGCAGCTGGATTAGTGGAGCGGGAGCCAGTGAGCAGTTCTTC
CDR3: CASSWISGAGASEQFF

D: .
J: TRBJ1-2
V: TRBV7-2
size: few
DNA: TGTGCCAGCAGCCGGCGGGGGGCAGCAAACTATGGCTACACCTTC
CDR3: CASSRRGAANYGYTF

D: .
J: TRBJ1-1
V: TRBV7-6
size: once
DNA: TGTGCCAGCAGCTTAGGAGTAGCGGGCTGGAACACTGAAGCTTTCTTT
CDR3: CASSLGVAGWNTEAFF

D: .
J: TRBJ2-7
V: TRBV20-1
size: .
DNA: TGCAGTGCCAGTGGGGGCCCCATAAGAGATCCGTACTTC
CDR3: CSASGGPIRDPYF

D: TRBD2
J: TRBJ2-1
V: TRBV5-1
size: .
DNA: TGCGCCAGCAGCGTTGAACTAGCGGTTGATTACAATGAGCAGTTCTTC
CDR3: CASSVELAVDYNEQFF

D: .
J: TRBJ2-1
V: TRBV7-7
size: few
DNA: TGTGCTAGCAGCCAGAGTAAAAGCCATGAGCAGTTCTTC
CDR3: CASSQSKSHEQFF

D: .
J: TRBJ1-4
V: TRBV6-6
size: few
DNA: TGTGCCAGCAGTTACTCGGGGATAGGAGAAAAACTGTTTTTT
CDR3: CASSYSGIGEKLFF

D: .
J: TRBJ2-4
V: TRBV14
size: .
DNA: TGTGCCAGCGGCCAAGCGCCCCGTCAGGACCTCAAAAACATTCAGTACTTC
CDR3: CASGQAPRQDLKNIQYF

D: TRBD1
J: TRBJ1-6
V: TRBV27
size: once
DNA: TGTGCCAGCAGTTCCCGGACAGGGTACGATTCACCCCTCCACTTT
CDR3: CASSSRTGYDSPLHF

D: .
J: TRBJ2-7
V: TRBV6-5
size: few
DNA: TGTGCCAGCAGTTACACCCCGGGTGCGGGGTCCGAGCAGTACTTC
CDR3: CASSYTPGAGSEQYF

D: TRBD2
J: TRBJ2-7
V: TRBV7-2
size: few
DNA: TGTGCCAGCAGCTTAGTAGTACTAGCGGGAGGCGAGCAGTACTTC
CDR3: CASSLVVLAGGEQYF

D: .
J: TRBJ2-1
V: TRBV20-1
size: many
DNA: TGCAGTGCTAGTGCACAGGGAGGAAAGGAGCAGTTCTTC
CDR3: CSASAQGGKEQFF

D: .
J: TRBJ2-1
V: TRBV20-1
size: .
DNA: TGCAGTGCTGACCCCGGTCGGAATGAGCAGTTCTTC
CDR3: CSADPGRNEQFF